This T cell receptor (beta chain) was sequenced in a study of blood T cell repertoires in COVID-19. The overall study: Donors in the United States, Italy and Spain gave samples during acute or convalescent COVID-19.

In the original processing: Reference gene primer amplification gave nucleated cell count estimates. Here immunoSEQ multiplex PCR was the method, and the copy in TCRdb shows in-frame clones only, minus some. The DNA was the basis for D and trimming; V, J and clone size are from that table. The sample has 150,000 to 200,000 clones, roughly 90% seen once; the top ten hold around 0.63%. The CDR3 runs 16 residues. Losses at the gene ends were 0 bases for V and 7 bases for J; bases not matched to a gene: 9. Germline CDR1 and CDR2: SGHDT and YYEEEE. The rearrangement links TRBV5-6 to TRBJ2-2; TRBD2 agrees at 7 bases. The clonotype originates from a man aged 50-59 years with acute or convalescent COVID-19. The sample comprised peripheral blood. CDR3 sequence (DNA): TGTGCCAGCAGCTTGGATTCGGCGGGAGCAGGCGGGGAGCTGTTTTTT. Its protein product is CASSLDSAGAGGELFF.